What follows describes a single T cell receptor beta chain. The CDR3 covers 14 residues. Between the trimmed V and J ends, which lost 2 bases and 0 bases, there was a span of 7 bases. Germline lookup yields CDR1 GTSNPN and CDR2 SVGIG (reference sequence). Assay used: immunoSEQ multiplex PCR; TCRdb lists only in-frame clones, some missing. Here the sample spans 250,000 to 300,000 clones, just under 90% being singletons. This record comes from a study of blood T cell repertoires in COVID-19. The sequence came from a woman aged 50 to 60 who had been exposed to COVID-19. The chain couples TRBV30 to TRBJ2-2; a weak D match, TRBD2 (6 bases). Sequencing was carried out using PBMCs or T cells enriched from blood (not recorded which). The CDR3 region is CAWSRGTNTGELFF. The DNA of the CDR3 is TGTGCCTGGAGTCGCGGGACGAACACCGGGGAGCTGTTTTTT.